This TCR beta chain comes out of a study of T cell repertoires in cytomegalovirus infection. Across the study: Both recently identified HLA-C-restricted and well-studied HLA-B-restricted CMV epitopes were used in the study. Carrying CMV and the relevant HLA type showed in public TCR beta signatures.

This clonotype showed up just a few times. Its antigen remains unidentified. Study findings and constraints: Dominant in the ex vivo response were TCR beta clonotypes restricted by HLA-C and specific for CMV. Individuals carrying CMV plus the relevant HLA were identified by cumulative frequency of public TCR beta families.

Germline CDR1 MNHEY, CDR2 SMNVEV (reference sequence). The junction had 11 bases not matched to a gene; V was cut back by 3 bases and J by 2 bases. There are 17 residues in the CDR3. TCRdb reprocessed the reads with MiXCR, giving one entry per CDR3 protein. The sample carries some 940,000 distinct CDR3 sequences, about 33% recorded once. The sample consisted of cultured CD8+ T cells from PBMCs, taken from culture after CMV antigen stimulation. The sequence derives from a human donor in good health (CMV status not recorded). Some clones in this sample may be carry-over from other donors' samples. The gene calls are TRBV27 and TRBJ2-3; TRBD2 matches 7 bases. CDR3 residues: CASSLMWGGGPTDTQYF. CDR3 DNA: TGTGCCAGCAGTTTGATGTGGGGGGGGGGACCCACAGATACGCAGTATTTT.